The 8 T cell receptor beta chains below all came from one sample that was sequenced in a study of blood T cell repertoires in COVID-19. Sequencing was performed with immunoSEQ multiplex PCR; in TCRdb, only in-frame clones are kept and a portion is missing. Among about 300,000 clones listed, approximately 90% were seen once. Input material: peripheral blood. The receptors here all came from a young woman with COVID-19, enrolled during active disease.

CDR3 sequence: CASSQARNEQFF. DNA for the CDR3: TGTGCCAGCAGCCAAGCACGCAATGAGCAGTTCTTC. V usage is TRBV6-4 and J usage is TRBJ2-1; D call uncertain. Trimming removed 6 bases at V and 6 bases at J, with 9 bases between. This CDR3 comprises 12 residues. Germline loops: CDR1 MRHNA, CDR2 SNTAGT.

A note on this clone: The same CDR3 can be traced to other DNA sequences in this sample. V is TRBV18 and J is TRBJ1-5; D possibly corresponds to TRBD1 (5 bases). Per the germline V gene, CDR1 is KGHSH and CDR2 is LQKENI. V gave up 2 bases and J gave up 2 bases, with 7 bases separating them. The CDR3 length is 14 residues. In DNA form, the CDR3 reads TGTGCCAGCTCACCATCGGGGGGCAATCAGCCCCAGCATTTT. Translation: CASSPSGGNQPQHF.

The chain carries TRBV3-1 (or the pseudogene TRBV3-2) and TRBJ2-7, with D tentatively TRBD2 (5 bases). CDR1 and CDR2 from the germline V gene are LGHDT and YNNKEL (reference sequence). The V and J ends lost 4 bases and 0 bases respectively, with 13 bases between them. The CDR3 contains 15 residues. DNA for the CDR3: TGTGCCAGCAGCCTCTCAGCCGGGGTCTCCTACGAGCAGTACTTC. Amino acid sequence: CASSLSAGVSYEQYF.

The chain carries TRBV7-3 and TRBJ1-1, with D tentatively TRBD1 (5 bases). In germline, CDR1 is SGHTA, CDR2 FQGTGA. V was pared by 2 bases and J by 1 base, with 11 bases between. The CDR3 length is 15 residues. CDR3 region: CASSLWGGENTEAFF. The CDR3 coding sequence is TGTGCCAGCAGCTTATGGGGGGGAGAGAACACTGAAGCTTTCTTT.

The V and J genes are TRBV7-9 and TRBJ1-2; maybe TRBD1 (5 bases). Germline assignment: CDR1 SEHNR and CDR2 FQNEAQ (reference sequence). The CDR3 is 15 residues long. V lost 0 bases and J 4 bases, leaving 12 bases between the germline ends. The CDR3 spells CASSLALSGRYGYTF. The DNA of the CDR3 is TGTGCCAGCAGCTTAGCATTATCAGGGCGCTATGGCTACACCTTC.

V is TRBV11-2 and J is TRBJ2-5; D gene ambiguous. V was shortened by 2 bases and J by 2 bases, with 12 bases between the two germline ends. CDR3 length equals 15 residues. Germline V gene data show CDR1 as SGHAT and CDR2 as FQNNGV. The CDR3: CASSLFPVQQETQYF. The CDR3 DNA reads as TGTGCCAGCAGCTTATTTCCGGTACAGCAAGAGACCCAGTACTTC.

This clone was observed a single time. The chain employs TRBV6-5 and TRBJ1-6; D ambiguous. CDR1 and CDR2 (germline): MNHEY, SVGAGI. The CDR3 consists of 15 residues. Deletions cut 0 bases from V and 7 bases from J, with 10 bases between. The CDR3, as DNA: TGTGCCAGCAGTTACTCGGCGGTTGTCAATTCACCCCTCCACTTT. As protein: CASSYSAVVNSPLHF.

This rearrangement joins TRBV5-6 to TRBJ1-2; TRBD1 agrees at 9 bases. Trimming at V came to 3 bases and at J to 2 bases, leaving 2 bases not matched to a gene. Germline V gene data show CDR1 as SGHDT and CDR2 as YYEEEE. There are 14 residues in the CDR3. CDR3 nucleotide sequence: TGTGCCAGCAGCTCGGGACAGGGAAACTATGGCTACACCTTC. This translates into CASSSGQGNYGYTF.